The T cell receptor (beta chain) described here comes from a study of cytomegalovirus exposure and HLA in healthy donors. Study-wide results and caveats: About 87% or about 30% of the time was how often most TCR beta V segments were productive, according to an earlier analysis. TCR beta V- and J-gene trimming was later associated with a missense DCLRE1C variant.

Donors sampled were nominally healthy, though unrecorded immune exposures were likely. Primers included in the PCR were 60 Vbeta and 13 Jbeta primers. Assay: immunoSEQ multiplex PCR; the TCRdb copy retains only in-frame clones and omits some. The sample yields approximately 170,000 clones, roughly 79% seen once. Points on this clone: Its antigen remains unknown.

This receptor was taken from a woman aged 40 to 50 in good health and CMV-seronegative. Sequences were obtained from PBMCs.

This CDR3 reads CSASFKLFF. The DNA of the CDR3 is TGCAGTGCTAGCTTTAAACTGTTTTTT. The chain couples TRBV20-1 to TRBJ1-4; D unclear. V was shortened by 3 bases and J by 11 bases, with 4 bases between the two germline ends. The CDR3 runs 9 residues. The germline CDR1 and CDR2 sequences are DFQATT and SNEGSKA (reference sequence).